Listed here are 8 T cell receptor beta chains from one sample, sequenced in a study of early T cells in non-severe SARS-CoV-2 infection. TCRdb called the 5' RACE reads again in MiXCR, with one record for every CDR3 protein. The sample has 80,000 to 95,000 distinct CDR3 sequences; 10% to 15% are singletons. The specimen was whole blood. These receptors came from an adult who was a healthcare worker with PCR-confirmed SARS-CoV-2 infection or an uninfected control (not recorded which).

This clonotype was picked up a small number of times. The gene calls are TRBV6-5 and TRBJ1-5; 8 nucleotides match TRBD1. V lost 7 bases and J lost 5; bases outside the gene matches: 7. The V gene's germline CDR1 is MNHEY and CDR2 SVGAGI. CDR3 length: 14 amino acids. CDR3 amino acids: CASKSGGIHQPQHF. In DNA, the CDR3 is TGTGCCAGCAAGTCAGGGGGCATTCATCAGCCCCAGCATTTT.

This clonotype has more than one count but fewer than ten. This chain uses TRBV3-1 with TRBJ2-1, with 9 bases identical to TRBD2. V dropped 7 bases and J dropped 3; count of bases not matched to a gene: 10. This CDR3 has 16 amino acids. From germline, CDR1 is LGHDT and CDR2 YNNKEL (reference sequence). This CDR3 is CASTSTAGGFYNEQFF. DNA of the CDR3: TGTGCCAGCACCTCAACAGCGGGGGGCTTCTACAATGAGCAGTTCTTC.

This clonotype has only a few counts. The chain employs TRBV20-1 and TRBJ1-2; possibly TRBD1 for D (5 bases). The CDR3 spans 13 residues. The V end was cut by 0 bases, the J end by 2 bases, with 7 bases between. CDR1 DFQATT and CDR2 SNEGSKA come from the germline V gene (reference sequence). CDR3 loop: CSARDGGNYGYTF. CDR3 bases: TGCAGTGCTAGAGACGGGGGGAACTATGGCTACACCTTC.

This clonotype was detected only a few times. J is TRBJ2-2 and V is TRBV12-3 or TRBV12-4; TRBD2 matches 10 bases. The junction had 7 bases not matched to a gene; V was cut back by 4 bases and J by 2 bases. The CDR3 runs 17 residues. The CDR3 DNA reads as TGTGCCAGCAGTTACTTTGGACTAGCGGACAACACCGGGGAGCTGTTTTTT. Its protein is CASSYFGLADNTGELFF.

The V and J genes are TRBV10-1 and TRBJ2-1, with 9 nucleotides matching TRBD2. This CDR3 spans 14 amino acids. Germline lookup yields CDR1 WNHNN and CDR2 SYGVQD (reference sequence). J lost 8 bases, V lost 4 bases, and 6 bases had no gene match. DNA for the CDR3: TGCGCCAGCAGTGTCATAGCGGGAGTGCATGAGCAGTTCTTC. The encoded protein is CASSVIAGVHEQFF.

CDR3 residues: CASSPGAYNEQFF. The CDR3 DNA sequence: TGTGCCAGCAGCCCCGGGGCCTACAATGAGCAGTTCTTC. The chain joins TRBV5-6 to TRBJ2-1, with D perhaps TRBD2 (5 bases). The germline V gene has CDR1 SGHDT and CDR2 YYEEEE. This CDR3 is built from 13 residues. Trimming shortened V by 4 bases and J by 2 bases, and 7 bases separated the two germline ends.

Only a few counts were recorded for this clonotype. The gene calls are TRBV5-1 and TRBJ2-7; D unresolved. Per the germline V gene, CDR1 is SGHRS and CDR2 is YFSETQ. Trimming took 4 bases from V and 1 from J, leaving 6 bases between them. This CDR3 is 12 amino acids long. CDR3 in amino acids: CASSPRSYEQYF. For the CDR3, the DNA is TGCGCCAGCAGCCCCCGATCCTACGAGCAGTACTTC.

This clonotype was seen ten or more times. The chain couples TRBV5-4 to TRBJ1-2, with 7 bases fitting TRBD1. The CDR3 runs 16 residues. V was clipped by 4 bases and J by 2 bases; unmatched bases: 11. Germline V gene sequence: CDR1 SGHNT, CDR2 YYREEE (reference sequence). The CDR3: CASSPVGGTVNYGYTF. In DNA, the CDR3 is TGTGCCAGCAGCCCCGTAGGCGGGACAGTAAACTATGGCTACACCTTC.